One sample yielded the 17 T cell receptor beta chains listed below, sequenced in a study of PD-1 blockade in classical Hodgkin lymphoma. TCRdb's table, derived via immunoSEQ multiplex PCR, lists solely in-frame clones and lacks some. The sample shows nearly 20,000 clones, approximately 87% of them seen only once. As for time point: cycle 4 day 1 (C4D1), after 6 weeks of nivolumab. No patient escaped relapse after autologous stem cell transplantation, and brentuximab vedotin exposure varied. CD4+ T cells were purified from thawed PBMCs by negative selection. The material was CD4+ T cells from blood, obtained before the fourth cycle of nivolumab. The receptors stem from a human donor with classical Hodgkin lymphoma.

The chain employs TRBV11-2 and TRBJ1-1; no definite D call. Looked up from germline, CDR1 is SGHAT and CDR2 is FQNNGV. The germline V and J ends were trimmed by 1 base and 2 bases, with 5 bases remaining between them. This CDR3 comprises 13 residues. The CDR3 nucleotides are TGTGCCAGCAGCTTAGGCGGAAACACTGAAGCTTTCTTT. It codes for CASSLGGNTEAFF.

V and J are TRBV5-1 and TRBJ2-6; 8 bases map to TRBD1. Trimming cost V 4 bases and J 0 bases; bases outside gene matches: 6. Germline V gives CDR1 SGHRS, CDR2 YFSETQ. The CDR3 consists of 17 residues. CDR3 loop: CASSRGQVNSGANVLTF. DNA for the CDR3: TGCGCCAGCAGCCGGGGACAGGTTAACTCTGGGGCCAACGTCCTGACTTTC.

The V and J genes are TRBV5-6 and TRBJ2-6; D may correspond to TRBD1 or TRBD2 (6 bases each). The V gene lost 0 bases and the J gene lost 2 bases, with 12 bases spanning the gap. The V gene's germline CDR1 is SGHDT and CDR2 YYEEEE. CDR3 length: 17 amino acids. Here the CDR3 DNA reads TGTGCCAGCAGCTTGGAGGGGGGTACCCCTGGGGCCAACGTCCTGACTTTC. Translating it yields CASSLEGGTPGANVLTF.

This chain connects TRBV19 to TRBJ2-5; D is unclear. The germline V gene has CDR1 LNHDA and CDR2 SQIVND (reference sequence). This CDR3 comprises 13 residues. V gave up 1 base and J gave up 4 bases, with 7 bases separating them. The CDR3 nucleotides read TGTGCCAGTAGTATAGTTTCGGGAGAGACCCAGTACTTC. This encodes CASSIVSGETQYF.

The table lists this clone with a count of one. The V and J genes are TRBV28 and TRBJ2-1, with 7 bases lining up with TRBD1. CDR3 length: 19 amino acids. Trimming cost V 4 bases and J 4 bases; bases outside gene matches: 19. Germline lookup yields CDR1 MDHEN and CDR2 SYDVKM. The CDR3 region is CASSSIYPDRQGAYNEQFF. The CDR3 DNA reads TGTGCCAGCAGTTCTATTTACCCGGACAGGCAGGGAGCGTACAATGAGCAGTTCTTC.

This clone occurred once. V and J are TRBV4-1 and TRBJ2-7; tentative D call: TRBD1 (5 bases). V was pared by 1 base and J by 3 bases, with 7 bases between. In germline, CDR1 is MGHRA, CDR2 YSYEKL. The CDR3 extends over 13 amino acids. The CDR3 region is CASSQGTNYEQYF. The DNA of the CDR3 is TGCGCCAGCAGCCAAGGGACAAACTACGAGCAGTACTTC.

J is TRBJ2-7 and V is TRBV27; D possibly corresponds to TRBD2 (7 bases). V was trimmed by 2 bases and J by 1 base, leaving 12 bases between them. This CDR3 is built from 15 residues. Germline V gives CDR1 MNHEY, CDR2 SMNVEV (reference sequence). The CDR3 DNA follows: TGTGCCAGCAGTTTAGCGCGGGGGCCTTCCTACGAGCAGTACTTC. Its protein product is CASSLARGPSYEQYF.

J is TRBJ2-1 and V is TRBV16; TRBD2 matches 8 bases. With V trimmed by 0 bases and J by 9 bases, 10 bases remained unmatched. The CDR3 sequence is 16 residues long. Germline CDR1 reads KGHSY; CDR2 reads FQNENV. CDR3 DNA: TGTGCCAGCAGCCAATCATCGCCTAGCGGGTTAAGTGAGCAGTTCTTC. This codes for CASSQSSPSGLSEQFF.

The V gene is TRBV18, the J gene TRBJ2-7; D ambiguous. Trimming took 2 bases from V and 3 from J, leaving 11 bases between them. From germline, CDR1 is KGHSH and CDR2 LQKENI. CDR3 length equals 14 residues. Here the CDR3 reads CASSPTETDYEQYF. In DNA, the CDR3 is TGTGCCAGCTCACCAACAGAAACCGACTACGAGCAGTACTTC.

The genes are TRBV6-4 and TRBJ2-3; TRBD2 matches at 8 bases. The CDR3 runs 15 residues. V lost 4 bases, J lost 2 bases, and 5 bases stayed unmatched. CDR1 and CDR2 (germline): MRHNA, SNTAGT. CDR3: CASSAVAGTTDTQYF. The CDR3 nucleotides are TGTGCCAGCAGTGCTGTAGCGGGGACCACAGATACGCAGTATTTT.

This chain connects TRBV10-3 to TRBJ1-5; tentatively, D is TRBD1 (5 bases). Trimming took off 3 bases at V and 6 bases at J, with 9 bases between the two ends. Per germline, CDR1 ENHRY and CDR2 SYGVKD. The CDR3 length is 13 residues. The CDR3, as DNA: TGTGCCATCAGTGACAGGGAAAGTCAGCCCCAGCATTTT. As protein: CAISDRESQPQHF.

This chain joins TRBV7-9 and TRBJ2-7; D may be TRBD1 (8 bases). Trimming left V 5 bases short and J 12 bases short, with 14 bases between. CDR1 SEHNR and CDR2 FQNEAQ come from the germline V gene (reference sequence). The CDR3 consists of 11 residues. The CDR3 nucleotides read TGTGCCAGCAGCGACAGGGGAGGGCCGTACTTC. This translates into CASSDRGGPYF.

The table lists this clone with a few counts. The chain carries TRBV6-1 and TRBJ2-7; D is unclear. From germline, CDR1 is MNHNS and CDR2 SASEGT. Trimming removed 6 bases from V and 4 bases from J, with 4 bases in between. The CDR3 spans 10 residues. The CDR3 sequence is CASRNYEQYF. The CDR3 DNA is TGTGCCAGCAGGAATTACGAGCAGTACTTC.

The J gene is TRBJ2-3, the V gene TRBV19; 9 bases match TRBD1. Germline CDR1 and CDR2: LNHDA and SQIVND (reference sequence). This CDR3 is built from 17 residues. Trimming cost V 3 bases and J 1 base; bases outside gene matches: 8. CDR3: CASSILWDRARTDTQYF. The CDR3 nucleotides are TGTGCCAGTAGTATCCTCTGGGACAGGGCTCGCACAGATACGCAGTATTTT.

This clone was observed a few times. V usage is TRBV28 and J usage is TRBJ1-2; 10 bases map to TRBD1. The CDR3 is 15 residues long. With 4 bases clipped from V and 2 bases from J, the junction kept 4 bases outside the gene matches. Germline assignment: CDR1 MDHEN and CDR2 SYDVKM. The CDR3 region is CASSYETGGNYGYTF. In DNA, the CDR3 is TGTGCCAGCAGTTACGAGACAGGGGGCAACTATGGCTACACCTTC.

The chain carries TRBV28 and TRBJ1-5; D possibly corresponds to TRBD1 (6 bases). The ends were cut back, 3 bases at V and 0 bases at J, with 15 bases in the middle. The CDR3 has 17 residues. Germline lookup yields CDR1 MDHEN and CDR2 SYDVKM. In nucleotides, the CDR3 is TGTGCCAGCAGTTTGGGCAGGGGCTTATATAGCAATCAGCCCCAGCATTTT. The encoded protein is CASSLGRGLYSNQPQHF.

The chain combines TRBV28 with TRBJ2-3; possibly TRBD2 for D (5 bases). The V gene's germline CDR1 is MDHEN and CDR2 SYDVKM. The CDR3 consists of 15 residues. V was trimmed by 5 bases and J by 6 bases, leaving 18 bases between them. In DNA form, the CDR3 reads TGTGCCAGCAGTCCGCCCTCTAGCCGTGCGGATACGCAGTATTTT. It encodes CASSPPSSRADTQYF.